This T cell receptor beta chain appears in the sequencing data of a study of cytomegalovirus exposure and HLA in healthy donors. Study observations and caveats: It was confirmed in vitro that a few of the CMV-associated chains were specific for CMV antigens. HLA allele associations emerged for 15,000 to 20,000 TCR beta sequences in a later analysis, at 0.05 false discovery rate. Segments of the TCR beta V type were, in most cases, productive about 87% or about 30% of the time in an earlier analysis. TCR beta chain V- and J-gene trimming was linked, in a later analysis, to a missense variant in DCLRE1C.

With 60 Vbeta and 13 Jbeta primers, the PCR was carried out. Profiling relied on immunoSEQ multiplex PCR, and the TCRdb table lists in-frame clones only, not all of them. The sample holds around 96,000 clones; roughly 80% are singletons and the top ten take roughly a tenth. This clone appeared once. Its antigen is currently unknown. The CDR3 runs 16 residues. V lost 7 bases, J lost 8 bases, and 19 bases stayed unmatched. The V gene's germline CDR1 is GTSNPN and CDR2 SVGIG (reference sequence). The clonotype comes from a man aged 30-40 years in good health and CMV-seropositive. The V and J genes are TRBV30 and TRBJ1-2, with 10 bases aligning to TRBD1. Sequenced material: PBMCs. The CDR3 loop reads CAYRTKPGQGLSGYTF. The CDR3 bases are TGTGCCTACCGAACGAAACCGGGACAGGGGTTGAGCGGCTACACCTTC.